Reported below is one T cell receptor (beta chain). As yet, its antigen is unknown. The length of the CDR3 is 11 residues. V gave up 5 bases and J gave up 10 bases, with 11 bases separating them. Germline V CDR1 and CDR2: MDHEN, SYDVKM. The study enrolled patients aged 18 to 65 with newly diagnosed hyperthyroidism of under 2 months' duration. Lactation, pregnancy, other autoimmune disease or uncontrolled infection led to exclusion of patients. Blood was sampled at initial diagnosis of hyperthyroidism, prior to onset of any ophthalmopathy symptoms. This entry is derived from a study of T cells in Graves' hyperthyroidism and ophthalmopathy. Whole-study findings and limits: Through a model of 13 V-J features, ophthalmopathy was separated from stable hyperthyroidism.

The TCR beta CDR3 regions underwent amplification using RNA transcripts as the source. Carried out on the TCR CDR3, a first-round RT-PCR used the HTBI primer set. TCRdb re-derived calls from the multiplex PCR reads in MiXCR, one entry per CDR3 protein. The table shows roughly 360,000 distinct CDR3 sequences, with 13% occurring only once. The TCR was taken from a man aged 25 to 45 with Graves' hyperthyroidism that later progressed to Graves' ophthalmopathy. The chain joins TRBV28 to TRBJ1-1; D ambiguous. Sequenced input: blood. DNA of the CDR3: TGTGCCAGCAGTATGAACTCGGTAGCTTTCTTT. This codes for CASSMNSVAFF.